This T cell receptor beta chain was captured by sequencing in a study of siplizumab effects on memory and regulatory T cells. Libraries were prepared by immunoSEQ multiplex PCR; TCRdb keeps only in-frame clonotypes and omits some of them. In the table there are about 110,000 clones, roughly 92% of which are singletons. CDR1 and CDR2 (germline): SQVTM, ANQGSEA. This CDR3 has 13 residues. The V end lost 6 bases, the J end lost 7 bases, and 18 bases lay between the germline ends. This chain uses TRBV29-1 with TRBJ1-2; the D gene is possibly TRBD1 (5 bases). Sequences were obtained from CD4+ T cells sorted from blood. The sequence came from a human donor in good health. CDR3 sequence reads: CSVAGRHFGGYTF. CDR3 coding DNA: TGCAGCGTCGCGGGACGGCATTTCGGTGGCTACACCTTC. Complete variable domain (other parts from reference TRBV29-1 and TRBJ1-2): SAVISQKPSRDICQRGTSLTIQCQVDSQVTMMFWYRQQPGQSLTLIATANQGSEATYESGFVIDKFPISRPNLTFSTLTVSNMSPEDSSIYLCSVAGRHFGGYTFGSGTRLTVV.